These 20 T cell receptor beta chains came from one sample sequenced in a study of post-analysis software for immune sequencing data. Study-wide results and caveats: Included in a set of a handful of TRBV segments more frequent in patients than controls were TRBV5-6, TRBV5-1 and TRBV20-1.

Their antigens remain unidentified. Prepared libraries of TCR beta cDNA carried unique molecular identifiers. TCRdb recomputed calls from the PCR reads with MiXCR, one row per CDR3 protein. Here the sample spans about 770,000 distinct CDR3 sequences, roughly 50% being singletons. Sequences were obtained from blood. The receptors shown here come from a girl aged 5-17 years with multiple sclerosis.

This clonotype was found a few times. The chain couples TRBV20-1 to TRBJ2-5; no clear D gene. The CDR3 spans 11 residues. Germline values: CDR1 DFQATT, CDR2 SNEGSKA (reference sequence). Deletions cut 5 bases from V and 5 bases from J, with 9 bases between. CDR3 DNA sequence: TGCAGTGCTCTAGGACGGGAGACCCAGTACTTC. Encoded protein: CSALGRETQYF.

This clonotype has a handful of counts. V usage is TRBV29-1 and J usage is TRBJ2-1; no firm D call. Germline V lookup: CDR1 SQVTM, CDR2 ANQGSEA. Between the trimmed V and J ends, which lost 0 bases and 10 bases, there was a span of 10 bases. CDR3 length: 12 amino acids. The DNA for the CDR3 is TGCAGCGTTGAAGAAAGGCCTACGGAGCAGTTCTTC. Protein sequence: CSVEERPTEQFF.

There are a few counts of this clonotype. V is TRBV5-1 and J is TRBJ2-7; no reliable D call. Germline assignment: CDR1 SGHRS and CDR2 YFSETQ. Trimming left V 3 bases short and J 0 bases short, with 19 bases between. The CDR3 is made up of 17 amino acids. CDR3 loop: CASSSPSAQTFSYEQYF. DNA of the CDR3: TGCGCCAGCAGCTCCCCCTCGGCCCAAACATTCTCCTACGAGCAGTACTTC.

In DNA, the CDR3 is TGCAGCGGAAATCCTGGGACTAGCCCAGATACGCAGTATTTT. Amino acid sequence: CSGNPGTSPDTQYF. This chain connects TRBV29-1 to TRBJ2-3, with TRBD2 matching over 9 bases. The J segment lost 4 bases and the V segment lost 7 bases, leaving 9 bases of the junction unmatched. The CDR3 is 14 residues long. Germline V lookup: CDR1 SQVTM, CDR2 ANQGSEA.

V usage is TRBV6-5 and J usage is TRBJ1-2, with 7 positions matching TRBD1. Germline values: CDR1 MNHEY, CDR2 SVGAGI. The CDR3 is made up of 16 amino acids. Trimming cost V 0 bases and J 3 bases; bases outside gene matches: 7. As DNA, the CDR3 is TGTGCCAGCAGTTACTCGACAGGGACGGGGTACTATGGCTACACCTTC. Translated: CASSYSTGTGYYGYTF.

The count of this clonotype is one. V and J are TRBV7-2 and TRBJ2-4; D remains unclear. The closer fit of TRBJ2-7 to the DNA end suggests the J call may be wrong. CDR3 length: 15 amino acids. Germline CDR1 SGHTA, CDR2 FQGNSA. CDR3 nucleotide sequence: TGTGCCAGCAGCTTAGTCCGGGCCGGTGGTGTCGAGCAGTACTTC. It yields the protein CASSLVRAGGVEQYF.

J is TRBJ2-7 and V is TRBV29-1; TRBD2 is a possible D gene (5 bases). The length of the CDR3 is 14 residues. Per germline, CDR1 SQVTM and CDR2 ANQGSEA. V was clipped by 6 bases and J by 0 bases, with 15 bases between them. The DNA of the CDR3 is TGCAGCGTGGGTGGAGGCGAGAGCTCCTACGAGCAGTACTTC. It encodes CSVGGGESSYEQYF.

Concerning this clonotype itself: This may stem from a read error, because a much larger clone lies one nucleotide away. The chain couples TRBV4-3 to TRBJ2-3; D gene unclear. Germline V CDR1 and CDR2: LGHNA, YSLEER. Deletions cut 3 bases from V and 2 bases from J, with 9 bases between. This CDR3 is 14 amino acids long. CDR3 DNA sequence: TGCGCCAGCAGCCAGGTGACTCCCACAGATACGCAGTATTTT. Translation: CASSQVTPTDTQYF.

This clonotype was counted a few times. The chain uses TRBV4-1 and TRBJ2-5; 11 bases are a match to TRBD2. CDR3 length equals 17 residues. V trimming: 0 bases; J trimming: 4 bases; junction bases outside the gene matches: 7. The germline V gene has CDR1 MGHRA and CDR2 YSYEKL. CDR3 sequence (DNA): TGCGCCAGCAGCCAAGAGGCTAGCGGGAGGTTCGGAGAGACCCAGTACTTC. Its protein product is CASSQEASGRFGETQYF.

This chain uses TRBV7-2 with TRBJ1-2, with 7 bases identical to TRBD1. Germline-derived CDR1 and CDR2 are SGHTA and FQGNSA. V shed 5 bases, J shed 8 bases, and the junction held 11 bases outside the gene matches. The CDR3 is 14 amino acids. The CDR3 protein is CASSQREGAGGYTF. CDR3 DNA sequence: TGTGCCAGCAGCCAACGGGAGGGGGCGGGCGGCTACACCTTC.

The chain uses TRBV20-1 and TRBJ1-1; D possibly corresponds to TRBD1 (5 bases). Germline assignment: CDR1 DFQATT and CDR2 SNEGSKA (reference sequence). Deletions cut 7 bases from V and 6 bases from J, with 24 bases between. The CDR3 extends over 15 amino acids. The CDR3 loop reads CSVFGLGQSIAEAFF. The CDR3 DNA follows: TGCAGTGTTTTTGGTCTAGGACAAAGTATAGCTGAAGCTTTCTTT.

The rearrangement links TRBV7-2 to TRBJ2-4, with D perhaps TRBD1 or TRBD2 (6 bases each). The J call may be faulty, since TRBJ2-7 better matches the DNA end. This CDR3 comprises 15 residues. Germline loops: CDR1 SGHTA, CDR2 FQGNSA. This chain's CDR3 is CASRKGGTNTYEQYF. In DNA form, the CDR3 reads TGTGCCAGCCGGAAAGGCGGGACAAACACCTACGAGCAGTACTTC.

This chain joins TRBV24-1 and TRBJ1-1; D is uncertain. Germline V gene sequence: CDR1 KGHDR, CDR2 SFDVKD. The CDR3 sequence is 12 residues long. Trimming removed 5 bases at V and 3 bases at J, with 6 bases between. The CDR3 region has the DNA TGTGCCACCAGTGGGACCTACACTGAAGCTTTCTTT. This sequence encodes CATSGTYTEAFF.

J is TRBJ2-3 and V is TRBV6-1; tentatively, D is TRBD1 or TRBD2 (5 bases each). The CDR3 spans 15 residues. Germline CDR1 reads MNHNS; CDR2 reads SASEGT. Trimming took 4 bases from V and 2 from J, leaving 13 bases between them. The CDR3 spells CASSVWGILTDTQYF. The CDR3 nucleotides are TGTGCCAGCAGTGTCTGGGGGATACTCACAGATACGCAGTATTTT.

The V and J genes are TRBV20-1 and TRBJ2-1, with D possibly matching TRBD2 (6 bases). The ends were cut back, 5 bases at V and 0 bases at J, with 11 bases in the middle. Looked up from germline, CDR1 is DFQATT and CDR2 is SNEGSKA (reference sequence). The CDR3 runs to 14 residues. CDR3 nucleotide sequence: TGCAGTGCTCGTAGCGGTTTCTCCTACAATGAGCAGTTCTTC. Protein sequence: CSARSGFSYNEQFF.

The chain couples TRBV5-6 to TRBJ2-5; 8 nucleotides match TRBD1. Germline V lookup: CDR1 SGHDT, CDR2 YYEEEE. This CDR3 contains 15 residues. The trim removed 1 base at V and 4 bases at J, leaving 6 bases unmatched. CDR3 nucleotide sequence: TGTGCCAGCAGCTTGAGACAGGGGACAGGAGAGACCCAGTACTTC. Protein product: CASSLRQGTGETQYF. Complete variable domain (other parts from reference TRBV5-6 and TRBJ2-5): DAGVTQSPTHLIKTRGQQVTLRCSPKSGHDTVSWYQQALGQGPQFIFQYYEEEERQRGNFPDRFSGHQFPNYSSELNVNALLLGDSALYLCASSLRQGTGETQYFGPGTRLLVL.

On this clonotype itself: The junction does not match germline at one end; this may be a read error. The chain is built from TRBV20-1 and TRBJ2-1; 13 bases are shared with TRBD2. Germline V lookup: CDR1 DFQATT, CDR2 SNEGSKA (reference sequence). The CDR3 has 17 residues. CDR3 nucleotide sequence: TGCAGTGCTAGAGATCCCCAAGGACTAGCGGGAGCGGGAGAGCAGGTCTTC. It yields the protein CSARDPQGLAGAGEQVF.

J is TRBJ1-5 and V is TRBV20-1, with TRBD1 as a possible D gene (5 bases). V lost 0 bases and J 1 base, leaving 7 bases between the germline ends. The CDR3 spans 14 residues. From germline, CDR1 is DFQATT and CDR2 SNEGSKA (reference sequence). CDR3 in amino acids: CSARDWDSNQPQHF. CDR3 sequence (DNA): TGCAGTGCTAGAGATTGGGACAGCAATCAGCCCCAGCATTTT.

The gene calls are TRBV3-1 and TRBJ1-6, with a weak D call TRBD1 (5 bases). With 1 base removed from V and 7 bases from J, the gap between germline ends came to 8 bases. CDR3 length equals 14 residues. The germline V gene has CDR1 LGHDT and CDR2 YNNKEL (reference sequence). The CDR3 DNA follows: TGTGCCAGCAGCCAAGTTTCAGGGAATTCACCCCTCCACTTT. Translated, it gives CASSQVSGNSPLHF.

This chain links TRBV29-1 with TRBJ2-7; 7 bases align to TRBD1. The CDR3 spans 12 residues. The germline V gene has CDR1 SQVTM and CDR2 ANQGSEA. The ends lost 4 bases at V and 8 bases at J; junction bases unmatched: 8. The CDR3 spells CSVVDQGDKQYF. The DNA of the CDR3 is TGCAGCGTTGTGGACCAGGGGGACAAGCAGTACTTC.